This T cell receptor beta chain was observed in a study of regulatory T cells in long-lasting Graves disease. TCR beta libraries were built with iRepertoire HTBI primers and Arm-PCR of CDR3 regions. TCRdb reanalysed the multiplex PCR reads using MiXCR and keeps one entry per CDR3 protein. The sample lists about 240,000 distinct CDR3 sequences, around 20% seen once, with over 11% in the top ten. Only a few counts were recorded for this clonotype. V dropped 0 bases and J dropped 7 bases, with 11 bases sitting between them. The germline gives CDR1 SGHNT, CDR2 YYREEE (reference sequence). This CDR3 is 15 amino acids long. Noted time point: newly diagnosed GD, antithyroid drugs for less than 3 months. PBMC-derived RNA was used for the TCR library.

The specimen comprised peripheral blood mononuclear cells (PBMCs), sampled at new diagnosis, from a patient treated with antithyroid drugs. The chain links TRBV5-4 to TRBJ1-6, with D possibly matching TRBD1 (5 bases). This receptor was taken from a female donor with Graves disease. The CDR3 DNA sequence: TGTGCCAGCAGCTTGGAGGGGAAGAGGAATTCACCCCTCCACTTT. Amino acid sequence: CASSLEGKRNSPLHF.